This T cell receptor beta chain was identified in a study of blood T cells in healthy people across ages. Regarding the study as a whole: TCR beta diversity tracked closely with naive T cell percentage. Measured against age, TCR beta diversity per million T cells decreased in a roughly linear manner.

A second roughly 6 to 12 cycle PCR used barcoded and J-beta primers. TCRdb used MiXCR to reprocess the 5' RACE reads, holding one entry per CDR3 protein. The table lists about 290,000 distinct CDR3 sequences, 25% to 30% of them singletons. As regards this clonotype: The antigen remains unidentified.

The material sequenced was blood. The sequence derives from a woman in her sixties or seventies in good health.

In DNA form, the CDR3 reads TGTGCCAGCAGCCAATGGGTTGGGGGTAGGGTAGGGAATGAGCAGTTCTTC. Protein sequence: CASSQWVGGRVGNEQFF. This chain uses TRBV4-2 with TRBJ2-1; either TRBD1 or TRBD2 may fit D (5 bases each). The CDR3 consists of 17 residues. Trimming cost V 2 bases and J 7 bases, with 21 bases left between them. CDR1 and CDR2 from the germline V gene are LGHNA and YNFKEQ.